The TCR beta chain under discussion was sequenced for a study of cytomegalovirus exposure and HLA in healthy donors. Study in general: In an early release, HLA-typed donors contributed some 88 million unique TCR sequences. Findings of the study overall: In a later analysis, a genetic analysis reported fewer productive-TCR N-insertions in an Asian-associated ancestry cluster than the cohort average.

Primers for the PCR totalled 60 Vbeta and 13 Jbeta. Some clones are missing from TCRdb's copy, which holds only in-frame ones; the method was immunoSEQ multiplex PCR. The data show about 110,000 clones, 65% to 85% seen once. The V end was cut by 6 bases, the J end by 3 bases, with 9 bases between. The germline V gene encodes CDR1 SGHVS and CDR2 FQNEAQ. The CDR3 sequence is 13 residues long. Comment on this clone: The antigen remains undetermined.

The sample comprised PBMCs. The clonotype originates from a male donor in good health and CMV-seropositive. The chain combines TRBV7-8 with TRBJ2-1; TRBD2 might be the D (6 bases). CDR3 nucleotides: TGTGCCAGCAGAGGGACTGGCTACAATGAGCAGTTCTTC. This codes for CASRGTGYNEQFF.